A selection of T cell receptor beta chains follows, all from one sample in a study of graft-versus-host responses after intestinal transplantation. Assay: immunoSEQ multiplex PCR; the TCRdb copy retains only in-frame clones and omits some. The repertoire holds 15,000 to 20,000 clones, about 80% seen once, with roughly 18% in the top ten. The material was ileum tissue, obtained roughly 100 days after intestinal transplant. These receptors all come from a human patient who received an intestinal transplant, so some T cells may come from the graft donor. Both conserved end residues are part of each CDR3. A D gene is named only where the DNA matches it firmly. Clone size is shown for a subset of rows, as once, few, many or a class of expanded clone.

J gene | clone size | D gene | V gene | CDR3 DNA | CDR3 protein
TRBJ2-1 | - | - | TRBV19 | TGTGCCAGTAGTATTTGGCGATGGAGACGGAGGCCGCCCTACAATGAGCAGTTCTTC | CASSIWRWRRRPPYNEQFF
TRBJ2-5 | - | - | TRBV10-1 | TGCGCCAGCAGTGAAAGAGGTGCCCAAGAGACCCAGTACTTC | CASSERGAQETQYF
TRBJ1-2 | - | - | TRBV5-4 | TGTGCCAGCAGCTTGGACAGGAATGGCTACACCTTC | CASSLDRNGYTF
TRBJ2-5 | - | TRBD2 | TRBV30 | TGTGCCTGGGGGGTAGCGGGAGGGCCTATCGAGACCCAGTACTTC | CAWGVAGGPIETQYF
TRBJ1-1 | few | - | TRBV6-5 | TGTGCCAGCAGTTTCCCCACGTCAGGGATGAACACTGAAGCTTTCTTT | CASSFPTSGMNTEAFF
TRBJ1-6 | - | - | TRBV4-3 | TGCGCCAGCAGCCAAGACAACGGGGGTAATTCACCCCTCCACTTT | CASSQDNGGNSPLHF
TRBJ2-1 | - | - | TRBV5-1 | TGCGCCAGCAGCTTGTACTTGACCTACAATGAGCAGTTCTTC | CASSLYLTYNEQFF
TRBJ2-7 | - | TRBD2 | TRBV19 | TGTGCCAGTAGTCCCGGAACTAGCGATGAACCGGGCTACGAGCAGTACTTC | CASSPGTSDEPGYEQYF
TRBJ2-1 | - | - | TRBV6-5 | TGTGCCAGCAGTTACTCCCCCACAAACAATGAGCAGTTCTTC | CASSYSPTNNEQFF
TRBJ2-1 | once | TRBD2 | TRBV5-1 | TGCGCCAGCAGGGCCGTGTTCGGACTAGCCCACAATGAGCAGTTCTTC | CASRAVFGLAHNEQFF
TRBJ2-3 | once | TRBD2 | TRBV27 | TGTGCCAGCAGATCCCAACTAGCGGGAGGTGGTACGCAGTATTTT | CASRSQLAGGGTQYF
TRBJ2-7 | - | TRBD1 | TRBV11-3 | TGTGCCAGCAGCTTTAAGACAGGGGTCCCCTACGAGCAGTACTTC | CASSFKTGVPYEQYF
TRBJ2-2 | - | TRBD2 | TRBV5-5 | TGTGCCAGCAGCTTGGCCGGGACTAGGAACACCGGGGAGCTGTTTTTT | CASSLAGTRNTGELFF
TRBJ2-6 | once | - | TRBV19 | TGTGCCAGTAGTTCTCAGGCTGGGGCCAACGTCCTGACTTTC | CASSSQAGANVLTF
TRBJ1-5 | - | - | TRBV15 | TGTGCCACCAGCAGAGATCATCCGGGGGCTGATCAGCCCCAGCATTTT | CATSRDHPGADQPQHF
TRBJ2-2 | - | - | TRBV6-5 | TGTGCCAGCAGCTCGGGGTGGGAGGCCGGGGAGCTGTTTTTT | CASSSGWEAGELFF
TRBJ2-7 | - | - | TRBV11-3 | TGTGCCTGCAGCTTAGCCTGCTCGAGGGACACAGCCTACGAGCAGTACTTC | CACSLACSRDTAYEQYF
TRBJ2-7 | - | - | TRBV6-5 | TGTGCCAGCAGTTACTCGTTTGACCTCGAGCAGTACTTC | CASSYSFDLEQYF
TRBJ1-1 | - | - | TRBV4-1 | TGCGCCAGCAGCCAATTATGGGGGTTGGGGTGGGGAGGCACTGAAGCTTTCTTT | CASSQLWGLGWGGTEAFF
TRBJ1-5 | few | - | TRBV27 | TGTGCCAGCAGTTTATTGGGGGGGCCGGATAGCAATCAGCCCCAGCATTTT | CASSLLGGPDSNQPQHF
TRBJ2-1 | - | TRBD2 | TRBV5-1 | TGCGCCAGCAGCTTGGAACTAGCGAAGGGCAATGAGCAGTTCTTC | CASSLELAKGNEQFF
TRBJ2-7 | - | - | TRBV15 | TGTGCCACCAGCAATTCCGAGAACAACGAGCAGTACTTC | CATSNSENNEQYF
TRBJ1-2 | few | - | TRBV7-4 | TGTGCCAGCAGCTTAGTTAGGTTGACGGTGAACTATGGCTACACCTTC | CASSLVRLTVNYGYTF
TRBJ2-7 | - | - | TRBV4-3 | TGCGCCAGCAGCCTGGGAGTCGGAAACTACGAGCAGTACTTC | CASSLGVGNYEQYF
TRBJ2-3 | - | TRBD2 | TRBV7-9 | TGTGCCAGCAGCTTAGGGTGGGCGGGAGAGACAGATACGCAGTATTTT | CASSLGWAGETDTQYF
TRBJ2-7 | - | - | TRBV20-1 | TGCAGTGCTAGAGTATTTCGCGAGCAGTACTTC | CSARVFREQYF
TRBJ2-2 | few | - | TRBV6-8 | TGTGCCAGCAGTTTGTCTCCGGGGGAGCTGTTTTTT | CASSLSPGELFF
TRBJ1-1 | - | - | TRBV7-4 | TGTGCCAGCAGCTTAGTCAGACCAATTCCGAACACTGAAGCTTTCTTT | CASSLVRPIPNTEAFF
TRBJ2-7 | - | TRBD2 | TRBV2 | TGTGCCAGCAGTGGAAGGGGACTAACCTACGAGCAGTACTTC | CASSGRGLTYEQYF
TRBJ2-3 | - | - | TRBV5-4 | TGTGCCAGCAGCTTGTGGACGGCCACAGATACGCAGTATTTT | CASSLWTATDTQYF
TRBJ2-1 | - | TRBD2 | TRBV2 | TGTGCCAGCAGTGAGTCTTATGGACTAGCGGGAGAGGGGGAGCAGTTCTTC | CASSESYGLAGEGEQFF
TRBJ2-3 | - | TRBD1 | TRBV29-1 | TGCAGCGTTGACGGGGGCAGGGGGCGCGGGTTCTGGGGCACAGATACGCAGTATTTT | CSVDGGRGRGFWGTDTQYF
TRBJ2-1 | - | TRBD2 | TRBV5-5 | TGTGCCAGCAGCTTGGAACTAATAGCGGGAGGATCTCATCCCGAACAGTTCTTC | CASSLELIAGGSHPEQFF
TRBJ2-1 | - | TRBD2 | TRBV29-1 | TGCAGCGTTGAAGATCCCCGGGCTAGCGGTGCCTACAATGAGCAGTTCTTC | CSVEDPRASGAYNEQFF
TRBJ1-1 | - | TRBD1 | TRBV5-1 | TGCGCCAGCAGCTGGGGACAGGCGTCGAACACTGAAGCTTTCTTT | CASSWGQASNTEAFF
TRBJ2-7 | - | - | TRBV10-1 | TGCGCCAGCAGTGAACAAACACTCTGGCGGGATAACTACGAGCAGTACTTC | CASSEQTLWRDNYEQYF
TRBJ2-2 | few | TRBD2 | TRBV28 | TGTGCCAGCAGTTTCGCGGGGGGGGCGAACACCGGGGAGCTGTTTTTT | CASSFAGGANTGELFF
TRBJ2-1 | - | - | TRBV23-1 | TGCGCCAGCAGTCATGAAAATGAGCAGTTCTTC | CASSHENEQFF
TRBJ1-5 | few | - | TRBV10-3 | TGTGCCATCAGCTATGACAGATATAGCAATCAGCCCCAGCATTTT | CAISYDRYSNQPQHF
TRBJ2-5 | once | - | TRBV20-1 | TGCAGTGCTCTGGGGACCCAGTACTTC | CSALGTQYF
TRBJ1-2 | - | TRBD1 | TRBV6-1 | TGTGCCAGCAGTGAGACAGGGGGCATTAACTATGGCTACACCTTC | CASSETGGINYGYTF
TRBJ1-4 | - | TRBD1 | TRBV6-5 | TGTGCCAGCAGTTACGCGACAGGGGCGGGTGAAAAACTGTTTTTT | CASSYATGAGEKLFF
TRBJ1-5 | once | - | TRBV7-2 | TGTGCCAGCAGCTTAGGCAGCGATAGCAATCAGCCCCAGCATTTT | CASSLGSDSNQPQHF
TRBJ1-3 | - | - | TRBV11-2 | TGTGCCAGCAGCCCGGGGGGAGCTGGAAACACCATATATTTT | CASSPGGAGNTIYF
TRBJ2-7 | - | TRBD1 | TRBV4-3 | TGCGCCAGCAGCCAAGATTGGACAGGGGGCTCCTACGAGCAGTACTTC | CASSQDWTGGSYEQYF
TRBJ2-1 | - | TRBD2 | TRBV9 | TGTGCCAGCAGCGTAGATCCCGGGCGGGAGGGCAGGGACAATGAGCAGTTCTTC | CASSVDPGREGRDNEQFF
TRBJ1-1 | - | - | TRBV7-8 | TGTGCCAGCAGTCGAGAGCCTTGGACTGAAGCTTTCTTT | CASSREPWTEAFF
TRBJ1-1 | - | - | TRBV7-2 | TGTGCCAGCAGCTTAATGGGCGTGACTGAAGCTTTCTTT | CASSLMGVTEAFF
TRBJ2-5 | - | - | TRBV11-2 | TGTGCCAGCAGCTTTAACCAAGAGACCCAGTACTTC | CASSFNQETQYF
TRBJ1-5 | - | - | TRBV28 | TGTGCCAGCAGGGACGACTTCATTGGGGGCAATCAGCCCCAGCATTTT | CASRDDFIGGNQPQHF
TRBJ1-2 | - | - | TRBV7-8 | TGTGCCAGCAGCGAATGGTGGTGGGTTAACTATGGCTACACCTTC | CASSEWWWVNYGYTF
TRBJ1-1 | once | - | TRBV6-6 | TGTGCCAGCAAAGTATCAGGACTGAACACTGAAGCTTTCTTT | CASKVSGLNTEAFF
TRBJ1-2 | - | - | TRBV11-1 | TGTGCCAGCAGCCGCAAGAGTAAGGCTAGAAGGACCTATGGCTACACCTTC | CASSRKSKARRTYGYTF